This is a list of T cell receptor beta chains from one sample in a study of blood T cell repertoires in COVID-19. Measured with immunoSEQ multiplex PCR; TCRdb has only the in-frame clones, and not every one. The table includes more than 250,000 clones, around 87% detected once. The sample was PBMCs or T cells enriched from blood (not recorded which). These receptors originate from a woman in her thirties who had recovered from COVID-19. CDR3s include the opening cysteine and the closing phenylalanine or tryptophan. The D gene is left open where the match is weak. Clone size is given for some rows only: seen once, a few or many times, or a class if the clone is expanded.

j_call: TRBJ2-1
v_call: TRBV11-3
d_call: .
clone_size: .
cdr3_nt: TGTGCCAGCAGCTTAGATAGGTACTCGCTTCGCGGAAACAATGAGCAGTTCTTC
cdr3_aa: CASSLDRYSLRGNNEQFF

j_call: TRBJ1-5
v_call: TRBV6-5
d_call: .
clone_size: .
cdr3_nt: TGTGCCAGCAGTTCGTACAGGGCTGGCAATCAGCCCCAGCATTTT
cdr3_aa: CASSSYRAGNQPQHF

j_call: TRBJ2-7
v_call: TRBV4-1
d_call: TRBD1
clone_size: once
cdr3_nt: TGCGCCAGCAGCCAAGAAGAATGGGGGACAGGGGGCTACGAGCAGTACTTC
cdr3_aa: CASSQEEWGTGGYEQYF

j_call: TRBJ1-4
v_call: TRBV10-3
d_call: TRBD1
clone_size: .
cdr3_nt: TGTGCCATCAGTGAGCGGGGACAGGGTAATGAAAAACTGTTTTTT
cdr3_aa: CAISERGQGNEKLFF

j_call: TRBJ2-3
v_call: TRBV25-1
d_call: TRBD2
clone_size: .
cdr3_nt: TGTGCCAGCAGTCGGAATAGCGGGTTCACAGATACGCAGTATTTT
cdr3_aa: CASSRNSGFTDTQYF

j_call: TRBJ2-6
v_call: TRBV7-2
d_call: .
clone_size: .
cdr3_nt: TGTGCCAGCAGCTCTCGCGGGAACTCTGGGGCCAACGTCCTGACTTTC
cdr3_aa: CASSSRGNSGANVLTF

j_call: TRBJ1-2
v_call: TRBV10-3
d_call: TRBD1
clone_size: .
cdr3_nt: TGTGCCATCAGGGGACAGACTTATGGCTACACCTTC
cdr3_aa: CAIRGQTYGYTF

j_call: TRBJ2-2
v_call: TRBV29-1
d_call: TRBD2
clone_size: .
cdr3_nt: TGCAGCGTATGGGGCCCTAGCGGGGTCGGGGAGCTGTTTTTT
cdr3_aa: CSVWGPSGVGELFF

j_call: TRBJ1-5
v_call: TRBV15
d_call: .
clone_size: .
cdr3_nt: TGTGCCACCAGCAGAGTATCCATTTTCGGGGGAGGCAATCAGCCCCAGCATTTT
cdr3_aa: CATSRVSIFGGGNQPQHF

j_call: TRBJ2-3
v_call: TRBV4-2
d_call: TRBD2
clone_size: .
cdr3_nt: TGTGCCAGCAGCCAAGATCCCCATACTAGCGGGGGGGCCGCAGATACGCAGTATTTT
cdr3_aa: CASSQDPHTSGGAADTQYF

j_call: TRBJ1-3
v_call: TRBV5-6
d_call: .
clone_size: .
cdr3_nt: TGTGCCAGCAGCTCGTACCGGACAGCTGTCTCTGGAAACACCATATATTTT
cdr3_aa: CASSSYRTAVSGNTIYF

j_call: TRBJ1-2
v_call: TRBV19
d_call: .
clone_size: .
cdr3_nt: TGTGCCAGTAGTGCCCGGGACATCGCATATGGCTACACCTTC
cdr3_aa: CASSARDIAYGYTF

j_call: TRBJ1-2
v_call: TRBV7-9
d_call: TRBD1
clone_size: .
cdr3_nt: TGTGCCAGCAGCAGAGACAGGGGGCGCGAGATCCGTGGCTATGGCTACACCTTC
cdr3_aa: CASSRDRGREIRGYGYTF

j_call: TRBJ2-3
v_call: TRBV2
d_call: .
clone_size: once
cdr3_nt: TGTGCCAGCAGTGAGAGTACGCGGACGCAGTATTTT
cdr3_aa: CASSESTRTQYF

j_call: TRBJ2-2
v_call: TRBV4-1
d_call: TRBD2
clone_size: .
cdr3_nt: TGCGCCAGCAGCTCAGTAGCGGGACCGAACACCGGGGAGCTGTTTTTT
cdr3_aa: CASSSVAGPNTGELFF

j_call: TRBJ1-1
v_call: TRBV5-8
d_call: .
clone_size: .
cdr3_nt: TGTGCCAGCAGCTTGGAGCGAGAAGAAGCTTTCTTT
cdr3_aa: CASSLEREEAFF

j_call: TRBJ2-7
v_call: TRBV19
d_call: TRBD2
clone_size: .
cdr3_nt: TGTGCCAGTAGGCTTTGGGGAGGGTCCCCCTACGAGCAGTACTTC
cdr3_aa: CASRLWGGSPYEQYF

j_call: TRBJ1-5
v_call: TRBV19
d_call: .
clone_size: .
cdr3_nt: TGTGCCAGTAGCATGCCCGGACAGAATCAACAGCCCCAGCATTTT
cdr3_aa: CASSMPGQNQQPQHF

j_call: TRBJ1-2
v_call: TRBV9
d_call: .
clone_size: .
cdr3_nt: TGTGCCAGCAGCGTACTTGGGAGTAGCGGCTACACCTTC
cdr3_aa: CASSVLGSSGYTF

j_call: TRBJ2-1
v_call: TRBV27
d_call: TRBD2
clone_size: .
cdr3_nt: TGTGCCAGCGGACTGGCCCCTCTAGCGGGGGGGTTCAATGAGCAGTTCTTC
cdr3_aa: CASGLAPLAGGFNEQFF